A single sample gave rise to the 26 T cell receptor beta chains below, sequenced in a study of T cells in Graves' hyperthyroidism and ophthalmopathy. TCR beta CDR3 regions were amplified from RNA transcripts. When the TCR CDR3 underwent first-round RT-PCR, the HTBI primer set was used. TCRdb reprocessed the multiplex PCR reads via MiXCR and lists one record per CDR3 protein. The data show about 290,000 distinct CDR3 sequences, with around 17% seen just once and approximately 35% held by the top ten. Sequencing was performed on blood. The receptors here all came from a man younger than 45 with Graves' hyperthyroidism.

The gene calls are TRBV6-1 and TRBJ1-2, with 9 bases matching TRBD1. This CDR3 has 14 residues. Germline-derived CDR1 and CDR2 are MNHNS and SASEGT. Germline trimming cut 5 bases from V and 7 bases from J; bases unmatched to any gene: 8. This CDR3 reads CASSPDRGGGGYTF. In nucleotides, the CDR3 is TGTGCCAGCAGTCCGGACAGGGGAGGAGGTGGCTACACCTTC.

V and J are TRBV29-1 and TRBJ2-3; 8 bases align to TRBD2. J gave up 7 bases and V 0 bases, and 18 bases lay outside the gene matches. This CDR3 region has 18 residues. The germline gives CDR1 SQVTM, CDR2 ANQGSEA. In DNA, the CDR3 is TGCAGCGTTGAAGATCTTCAGGAGGGTAGCGGGGTTTTCAATACGCAGTATTTT. It codes for CSVEDLQEGSGVFNTQYF.

This clonotype has ten or more counts. V usage is TRBV24-1 and J usage is TRBJ2-5; D is perhaps TRBD2 (5 bases). This CDR3 contains 13 residues. CDR1 is KGHDR and CDR2 is SFDVKD in the germline V gene. The V gene lost 0 bases and the J gene lost 7 bases, with 8 bases spanning the gap. The CDR3 protein is CATSDLSAGTQYF. In DNA form, the CDR3 reads TGTGCCACCAGTGATTTGTCGGCGGGGACCCAGTACTTC.

On this clonotype itself: This may stem from a read error, because a much larger clone lies one nucleotide away. The rearrangement links TRBV5-4 to TRBJ2-1, with D possibly TRBD2 on 6 matching bases. CDR1 is SGHNT, CDR2 YYREEE, per germline (reference sequence). The CDR3 is 14 residues long. V lost 6 bases and J 6 bases, leaving 16 bases between the germline ends. The CDR3 DNA reads as TGTGCCAGCATGGGGGGACTTCTCTCCAATGAGCAGTTCTTC. It yields the protein CASMGGLLSNEQFF.

This clonotype was picked up many times. The genes are TRBV27 and TRBJ1-5; D is ambiguous. Germline V gene data show CDR1 as MNHEY and CDR2 as SMNVEV (reference sequence). The CDR3 sequence is 12 residues long. V dropped 3 bases and J dropped 6 bases, with 6 bases sitting between them. CDR3: CASSLKGQPQHF. The CDR3 region has the DNA TGTGCCAGCAGTTTGAAGGGTCAGCCCCAGCATTTT.

The V gene is TRBV6-1, the J gene TRBJ1-2; 9 bases fit TRBD1. The germline CDR1 and CDR2 sequences are MNHNS and SASEGT. This CDR3 has 15 amino acids. Trimming at V came to 5 bases and at J to 3 bases, leaving 7 bases not matched to a gene. CDR3 DNA sequence: TGTGCCAGCAGTCTCCGGGACAGGGATGACTATGGCTACACCTTC. It is translated as CASSLRDRDDYGYTF.

This clonotype showed up many times. This chain uses TRBV20-1 with TRBJ2-7; no clear D. Trimming removed 3 bases at V and 3 bases at J, with 9 bases between. The CDR3 consists of 12 residues. The V gene's germline CDR1 is DFQATT and CDR2 SNEGSKA (reference sequence). CDR3 bases: TGCAGTGCTAGTAGGGCGGACTACGAGCAGTACTTC. This translates into CSASRADYEQYF.

The chain combines TRBV27 with TRBJ2-1, with no clear D. This CDR3 region has 11 residues. Germline CDR1 reads MNHEY; CDR2 reads SMNVEV (reference sequence). Between the trimmed V and J ends, which lost 4 bases and 13 bases, there was a span of 11 bases. CDR3 nucleotides: TGTGCCAGCAGTTACGGCTTGAGACAGTTCTTC. Translated: CASSYGLRQFF.

This clonotype turned up a few times. This chain uses TRBV9 with TRBJ2-5; 11 bases align to TRBD1. CDR1 is SGDLS, CDR2 YYNGEE, per germline. Losses at the gene ends were 3 bases for V and 2 bases for J; bases not matched to a gene: 12. The CDR3 runs to 18 residues. The CDR3: CASSASTGTGGRQETQYF. Here the CDR3 DNA reads TGTGCCAGCAGCGCCTCCACCGGGACAGGGGGGCGTCAAGAGACCCAGTACTTC.

This sequence joins TRBV19 and TRBJ1-5, with D tentatively TRBD1 (5 bases). Trimming cost V 1 base and J 6 bases, with 16 bases left between them. CDR3 length: 16 amino acids. Germline CDR1 and CDR2: LNHDA and SQIVND (reference sequence). The CDR3 region is CASSIGGGRVTQPQHF. CDR3 coding DNA: TGTGCCAGTAGTATAGGAGGCGGCAGGGTGACTCAGCCCCAGCATTTT.

This clonotype has ten or more counts. The rearrangement uses TRBV2 and TRBJ2-5; no firm D call. Trimming removed 5 bases at V and 1 base at J, with 14 bases between. This CDR3 contains 15 residues. Germline CDR1 is SNHLY and CDR2 is FYNNEI. The CDR3: CASSLMGGPQETQYF. CDR3 DNA: TGTGCCAGCAGTCTAATGGGTGGGCCCCAAGAGACCCAGTACTTC.

In its sample, this clonotype was seen many times. This chain links TRBV20-1 with TRBJ2-5; TRBD2 matches at 11 bases. This CDR3 comprises 11 residues. Germline trimming cut 5 bases from V and 11 bases from J; bases unmatched to any gene: 4. Germline V gene sequence: CDR1 DFQATT, CDR2 SNEGSKA (reference sequence). The CDR3 loop reads CSALLAGAQYF. CDR3 DNA: TGCAGTGCTTTACTAGCGGGAGCACAGTACTTC.

Many counts were recorded for this clonotype. The chain joins TRBV2 to TRBJ1-2; the match to TRBD1 covers 8 bases. The CDR3 extends over 13 amino acids. V gave up 6 bases and J gave up 5 bases; unmatched junction bases: 5. Looked up from germline, CDR1 is SNHLY and CDR2 is FYNNEI. The CDR3: CASRGQAGYGYTF. Here the CDR3 DNA reads TGTGCCAGCAGGGGACAGGCTGGATATGGCTACACCTTC.

V usage is TRBV3-1 and J usage is TRBJ1-2; possibly TRBD1 for D (5 bases). The CDR3 has 13 amino acids. Trimming left V 5 bases short and J 8 bases short, with 15 bases between. Germline values: CDR1 LGHDT, CDR2 YNNKEL (reference sequence). CDR3 sequence: CASSGTRLQGYTF. The CDR3 DNA is TGTGCCAGCAGCGGGACCAGGTTGCAGGGCTACACCTTC.

Notes on this clonotype: This sequence may be a read error, since a much larger clone differs from it by one base. In this CDR3 the conserved last residue, phenylalanine or tryptophan, is missing, so a read error is likely. The V gene is TRBV29-1, the J gene TRBJ1-1; D might be TRBD1 (5 bases). Per the germline V gene, CDR1 is SQVTM and CDR2 is ANQGSEA. V was cut by 4 bases and J by 0 bases, with 15 bases left in between. CDR3 size: 15 residues. The CDR3 DNA is TGCAGCGTTGGCAGTGGGTGGGGGATGAACACTGAAGCTTTCTCT. Residues: CSVGSGWGMNTEAFS.

This clonotype was observed at least ten times. The CDR3 coding sequence is TGTGCCACCAGACAAAGCGGAGATACGCAGTATTTT. Its translation is CATRQSGDTQYF. The chain recombines TRBV24-1 with TRBJ2-3; TRBD2 might be the D (5 bases). CDR3 length: 12 residues. V was shortened by 7 bases and J by 5 bases, with 9 bases between the two germline ends. Germline assignment: CDR1 KGHDR and CDR2 SFDVKD.

This clonotype was seen at least ten times. The chain recombines TRBV29-1 with TRBJ2-1; D is undetermined. Germline assignment: CDR1 SQVTM and CDR2 ANQGSEA. The CDR3 loop spans 12 amino acids. Trimming removed 4 bases at V and 6 bases at J, with 10 bases between. Written as DNA, the CDR3 is TGCAGCGTTGCTGGTGTCGGCAATGAGCAGTTCTTC. This encodes CSVAGVGNEQFF.

V and J are TRBV5-1 and TRBJ2-2; 7 bases line up with TRBD1. This CDR3 region has 14 residues. Germline CDR1 and CDR2: SGHRS and YFSETQ. V gave up 7 bases and J gave up 4 bases; unmatched junction bases: 7. CDR3 amino acids: CASLQGDRTGELFF. The CDR3 DNA follows: TGCGCCAGCCTGCAGGGGGACCGCACCGGGGAGCTGTTTTTT.

Concerning this clonotype: A clone one base away is much larger, so this may be a read error. V gene TRBV24-1 combines with J gene TRBJ1-1, with D possibly matching TRBD1 (5 bases). The CDR3 runs 13 residues. Germline CDR1 and CDR2: KGHDR and SFDVKD. CDR3 nucleotide sequence: TGTGCCGCCAGGGCCAGGGCGAACACTGAAGCTTTCTTT. This gives the protein CAARARANTEAFF.

This chain links TRBV27 with TRBJ2-2; D might be TRBD2 (5 bases). This CDR3 is 18 amino acids long. Germline-derived CDR1 and CDR2 are MNHEY and SMNVEV (reference sequence). Trimming pared 2 bases from V and 1 base from J, leaving 17 bases between. The CDR3 loop reads CASSLAAPRGQNTGELFF. CDR3 bases: TGTGCCAGCAGTTTAGCCGCACCCCGGGGTCAGAACACCGGGGAGCTGTTTTTT.

The rearrangement links TRBV6-1 to TRBJ1-2; D gene unclear. The V and J ends lost 7 bases and 2 bases respectively, with 8 bases between them. The CDR3 loop spans 12 amino acids. CDR1 is MNHNS, CDR2 SASEGT, per germline. The CDR3 DNA follows: TGTGCCAGCAAAAAGGAGAACTATGGCTACACCTTC. This gives the protein CASKKENYGYTF.

The chain carries TRBV7-9 and TRBJ2-7, with D maybe TRBD1 (5 bases). Germline CDR1 is SEHNR and CDR2 is FQNEAQ (reference sequence). V lost 4 bases and J 4 bases, leaving 20 bases between the germline ends. CDR3 length: 16 amino acids. As DNA, the CDR3 is TGTGCCAGCAGCTCGAATATAGGACAAAAGAGGTACGAGCAGTACTTC. Protein: CASSSNIGQKRYEQYF.

This clonotype showed up many times. The CDR3 DNA reads TGTGCAGACAGCGAAAGGGGTAATCAGCCCCAGCATTTT. Its translation: CADSERGNQPQHF. The rearrangement joins TRBV2 to TRBJ1-5, with D perhaps TRBD1 (5 bases). CDR1 is SNHLY, CDR2 FYNNEI, per germline. This CDR3 is 13 amino acids long.

The chain has TRBV12-3 or TRBV12-4 and TRBJ2-1; the match to TRBD2 covers 8 bases. The V gene end was trimmed by 6 bases and the J gene end by 14 bases; junction bases not matched to a gene: 9. The CDR3 spans 12 residues. The CDR3 DNA reads as TGTGCCAGCAGCGGGAGGGGGGCCGAAGAGTTCTTC. Translated, it gives CASSGRGAEEFF.

This chain uses TRBV28 with TRBJ1-1; D may be TRBD1 (5 bases). The CDR3 contains 17 residues. CDR1 is MDHEN and CDR2 is SYDVKM in the germline V gene. The V and J ends lost 2 bases and 4 bases respectively, with 20 bases between them. The CDR3 loop reads CASSLARGRLMSTEAFF. The CDR3 DNA sequence: TGTGCCAGCAGTTTAGCGAGGGGAAGATTGATGAGCACTGAAGCTTTCTTT.

There are a few counts of this clonotype. The chain has TRBV6-5 and TRBJ1-3; 8 bases map to TRBD1. CDR1 and CDR2 (germline): MNHEY, SVGAGI. V lost 2 bases, J lost 4 bases, and 1 base stayed unmatched. The CDR3 contains 14 residues. The CDR3 DNA sequence: TGTGCCAGCAGTTACGACAGGGGAGGAAACACCATATATTTT. Its protein product is CASSYDRGGNTIYF.